The 26 T cell receptor beta chains below were found in one sample sequenced in a study of cytomegalovirus exposure and HLA in healthy donors. Amplification used 60 Vbeta primers and 13 Jbeta primers. Libraries were prepared by immunoSEQ multiplex PCR; TCRdb keeps only in-frame clonotypes and omits some of them. The data contain over 120,000 clones, more than 70% of them singletons. Sequencing input: PBMCs. Every receptor here comes from a man aged 45 to 65 in good health and CMV-seronegative.

This rearrangement joins TRBV5-1 to TRBJ2-5, with D perhaps TRBD2 (7 bases). V shed 5 bases and J shed 5 bases, with 16 bases lying between them. The CDR3 sequence is 14 residues long. The germline V gene encodes CDR1 SGHRS and CDR2 YFSETQ. The DNA of the CDR3 is TGCGCCAGCAGTTCCAAAGGGGGGGAGGAGACCCAGTACTTC. This translates into CASSSKGGEETQYF. The whole variable domain, remainder taken from reference TRBV5-1 and TRBJ2-5, is KAGVTQTPRYLIKTRGQQVTLSCSPISGHRSVSWYQQTPGQGLQFLFEYFSETQRNKGNFPGRFSGRQFSNSRSEMNVSTLELGDSALYLCASSSKGGEETQYFGPGTRLLVL.

The rearrangement joins TRBV9 to TRBJ1-1; 8 bases map to TRBD1. The germline gives CDR1 SGDLS, CDR2 YYNGEE. This CDR3 has 16 residues. With 0 bases clipped from V and 4 bases from J, the junction kept 8 bases outside the gene matches. The CDR3 reads CASSVVTGELLTEAFF. The CDR3 region has the DNA TGTGCCAGCAGCGTAGTGACAGGGGAATTGCTCACTGAAGCTTTCTTT.

The V call is TRBV5-6, the J call TRBJ2-5; D is possibly TRBD1 (5 bases). The CDR3 spans 15 residues. The V and J ends lost 0 bases and 5 bases respectively, with 14 bases between them. Per germline, CDR1 SGHDT and CDR2 YYEEEE. As DNA, the CDR3 is TGTGCCAGCAGCTTGGCCGGTCAGGGATGGGAGACCCAGTACTTC. Amino acids: CASSLAGQGWETQYF.

The genes are TRBV6-5 and TRBJ1-2; TRBD1 matches at 7 bases. V trimming: 7 bases; J trimming: 6 bases; junction bases outside the gene matches: 8. This CDR3 is built from 13 residues. Germline-derived CDR1 and CDR2 are MNHEY and SVGAGI. The CDR3 sequence: CASTRGQANGYTF. The CDR3 bases are TGTGCCAGCACCCGAGGACAGGCCAATGGCTACACCTTC.

This clone has just a few counts. The V gene is TRBV7-3, the J gene TRBJ2-5; D might be TRBD1 (7 bases). The V and J ends lost 5 bases and 9 bases respectively, with 16 bases between them. The CDR3 consists of 13 residues. Germline lookup yields CDR1 SGHTA and CDR2 FQGTGA. CDR3 protein: CASSLWTGGAQYF. As DNA, the CDR3 is TGTGCCAGCAGCCTCTGGACAGGCGGGGCCCAGTACTTC.

V gene TRBV5-1 combines with J gene TRBJ2-7; 10 bases match TRBD1. The CDR3 totals 15 residues. The germline V gene has CDR1 SGHRS and CDR2 YFSETQ. V trimming: 4 bases; J trimming: 3 bases; junction bases outside the gene matches: 7. The CDR3 bases are TGCGCCAGCAGCCCGGGCGGGACAGGGGTCTACGAGCAGTACTTC. Its protein product is CASSPGGTGVYEQYF.

The rearrangement joins TRBV2 to TRBJ2-3; D is possibly TRBD2 (6 bases). Germline V gene data show CDR1 as SNHLY and CDR2 as FYNNEI. This CDR3 is 14 amino acids long. Trimming cost V 6 bases and J 6 bases, with 16 bases left between them. CDR3 sequence reads: CASSPRLVLDTQYF. In nucleotides, the CDR3 is TGTGCCAGCAGCCCTAGACTAGTCCTCGATACGCAGTATTTT.

This rearrangement joins TRBV19 to TRBJ2-1, with 9 bases that match TRBD2. CDR3 length: 15 amino acids. V was clipped by 8 bases and J by 8 bases; unmatched bases: 13. Germline values: CDR1 LNHDA, CDR2 SQIVND (reference sequence). CDR3 nucleotides: TGTGCCAGTGCTCCCTTGTTAGCGGGAGCCTATGAGCAGTTCTTC. Translated: CASAPLLAGAYEQFF.

The chain couples TRBV27 to TRBJ2-3; D perhaps matches TRBD1 (5 bases). This CDR3 has 20 residues. The V end was cut by 2 bases, the J end by 1 base, with 25 bases between. Germline CDR1 MNHEY, CDR2 SMNVEV (reference sequence). The CDR3 sequence: CASSLTPQFLSRVGTDTQYF. The CDR3 nucleotides are TGTGCCAGCAGTTTAACCCCCCAATTCCTGAGCAGGGTGGGCACAGATACGCAGTATTTT.

The chain links TRBV5-1 to TRBJ2-7, with 9 bases that match TRBD1. Germline-derived CDR1 and CDR2 are SGHRS and YFSETQ. Germline trimming cut 0 bases from V and 1 base from J; bases unmatched to any gene: 8. This CDR3 contains 17 residues. Written as DNA, the CDR3 is TGCGCCAGCAGCTTGGGCGGTGGAGGACAGGGGTCCTACGAGCAGTACTTC. It encodes CASSLGGGGQGSYEQYF.

This clone was counted once. The genes are TRBV5-8 and TRBJ1-1, with TRBD1 matching 9 bases. V trimming: 3 bases; J trimming: 3 bases; junction bases outside the gene matches: 6. Germline V gives CDR1 SGHTS, CDR2 YDEGEE. The CDR3 covers 15 residues. The CDR3 nucleotides read TGTGCCAGCAGCTCGTGGGGACAGGGAGACACTGAAGCTTTCTTT. Protein sequence: CASSSWGQGDTEAFF.

V and J are TRBV15 and TRBJ1-4; D perhaps matches TRBD1 (5 bases). The V end was cut by 0 bases, the J end by 8 bases, with 13 bases between. The CDR3 spans 15 residues. Germline-derived CDR1 and CDR2 are LNHNV and YYDKDF (reference sequence). The CDR3 sequence is CATSRDQGAEEKLFF. DNA for the CDR3: TGTGCCACCAGCAGAGATCAAGGGGCGGAGGAAAAACTGTTTTTT.

The V and J genes are TRBV5-6 and TRBJ1-5, with TRBD1 matching over 8 bases. Germline assignment: CDR1 SGHDT and CDR2 YYEEEE. The J segment lost 2 bases and the V segment lost 0 bases, leaving 4 bases of the junction unmatched. The CDR3 runs 16 residues. DNA of the CDR3: TGTGCCAGCAGCTTGGGGGGACAGGCTGGCAATCAGCCCCAGCATTTT. As protein: CASSLGGQAGNQPQHF.

This chain connects TRBV5-4 to TRBJ2-7, with D maybe TRBD2 (5 bases). Germline V gene lookup returns CDR1 SGHNT and CDR2 YYREEE (reference sequence). The CDR3 extends over 15 amino acids. V lost 0 bases and J 4 bases, leaving 14 bases between the germline ends. CDR3 nucleotide sequence: TGTGCCAGCAGCTTGGTCGACCAAACGGGGTACGAGCAGTACTTC. It is translated as CASSLVDQTGYEQYF.

This chain uses TRBV25-1 with TRBJ1-1; TRBD1 aligns across 8 bases. CDR1 and CDR2 (germline): MGHDK, SYGVNS. The ends lost 6 bases at V and 3 bases at J; junction bases unmatched: 9. The CDR3 is made up of 15 amino acids. DNA for the CDR3: TGTGCCAGCAGCGGTTCGACAGGGGTTGACACTGAAGCTTTCTTT. Its protein is CASSGSTGVDTEAFF.

V usage is TRBV6-5 and J usage is TRBJ1-2, with 7 positions matching TRBD1. The CDR3 has 16 amino acids. J lost 4 bases, V lost 2 bases, and 10 bases had no gene match. Per germline, CDR1 MNHEY and CDR2 SVGAGI. The CDR3 DNA follows: TGTGCCAGCAGTTACGCAAGGACAGGTGGGCTCTATGGCTACACCTTC. Amino acids: CASSYARTGGLYGYTF.

This clone was counted only a few times. The gene calls are TRBV19 and TRBJ2-2; weak D call: TRBD1 (6 bases). The CDR3 is made up of 15 amino acids. Germline-derived CDR1 and CDR2 are LNHDA and SQIVND (reference sequence). V was shortened by 9 bases and J by 2 bases, with 16 bases between the two germline ends. This CDR3 is CASTNKGVNTGELFF. As DNA, the CDR3 is TGTGCCAGCACAAACAAGGGGGTAAACACCGGGGAGCTGTTTTTT.

The CDR3 coding sequence is TGTGCCAGCAGCCCGGGGATCTATGGCTACACCTTC. It encodes CASSPGIYGYTF. The gene calls are TRBV6-5 and TRBJ1-2; the D is unclear. The CDR3 totals 12 residues. Per the germline V gene, CDR1 is MNHEY and CDR2 is SVGAGI. Trimming left V 6 bases short and J 4 bases short, with 9 bases between.

There are a few counts of this clone. The chain uses TRBV5-1 and TRBJ2-3, with a possible D match to TRBD1 (5 bases). V dropped 4 bases and J dropped 0 bases, with 12 bases sitting between them. The length of the CDR3 is 15 residues. CDR1 and CDR2 from the germline V gene are SGHRS and YFSETQ. This CDR3 is CASSQMGRSTDTQYF. Here the CDR3 DNA reads TGCGCCAGCAGCCAGATGGGGCGCAGCACAGATACGCAGTATTTT.

This chain connects TRBV5-4 to TRBJ2-1, with a tentative D call TRBD2 (6 bases). The CDR3 consists of 13 residues. The V gene's germline CDR1 is SGHNT and CDR2 YYREEE (reference sequence). V lost 5 bases, J lost 8 bases, and 14 bases lay in between. This CDR3 is CASSATSAHEQFF. CDR3 in DNA: TGTGCCAGCAGTGCGACTAGTGCCCATGAGCAGTTCTTC.

The J gene is TRBJ2-2, the V gene TRBV6-6; no clear D. The V gene's germline CDR1 is MNHNY and CDR2 SVGAGI (reference sequence). V was trimmed by 4 bases and J by 3 bases, leaving 12 bases between them. This CDR3 region has 15 residues. The DNA of the CDR3 is TGTGCCAGCAGTTCTTACGAGGCAGACACCGGGGAGCTGTTTTTT. Its protein is CASSSYEADTGELFF.

V and J are TRBV30 and TRBJ1-5; D call uncertain. The CDR3 loop spans 13 amino acids. Germline V CDR1 and CDR2: GTSNPN, SVGIG (reference sequence). Trimming took 0 bases from V and 2 from J, leaving 5 bases between them. DNA for the CDR3: TGTGCCTGGAGTGTACAAGGCAATCAGCCCCAGCATTTT. Translating it yields CAWSVQGNQPQHF.

This chain uses TRBV11-2 with TRBJ2-3; 8 bases are shared with TRBD2. J was trimmed by 6 bases and V by 2 bases; bases with no gene match: 7. The CDR3 has 15 residues. The germline gives CDR1 SGHAT, CDR2 FQNNGV. Written as DNA, the CDR3 is TGTGCCAGCAGCTTAACGGGGGGGGAGCTGGATACGCAGTATTTT. This sequence encodes CASSLTGGELDTQYF.

This sequence joins TRBV1 and TRBJ2-7; TRBD2 is the table's D call and was not checked against the DNA. TRBV1 is a listed pseudogene. This CDR3 has 12 residues. The CDR3 coding sequence is TGCACCAGCAGTACGGAGGCGAACGAGCAGTACTTC. This codes for CTSSTEANEQYF.

This sequence joins TRBV5-6 and TRBJ1-1; D gene uncertain. Germline values: CDR1 SGHDT, CDR2 YYEEEE. This CDR3 comprises 13 residues. Trimming cost V 0 bases and J 5 bases, with 8 bases left between them. CDR3 sequence (DNA): TGTGCCAGCAGCTTGGGTTCGGGGACTGAAGCTTTCTTT. This sequence encodes CASSLGSGTEAFF.

This clone has more than one count but fewer than ten. V is TRBV19 and J is TRBJ1-1; a possible D gene is TRBD1 (5 bases). The V gene lost 6 bases and the J gene lost 1 base, with 15 bases spanning the gap. Germline values: CDR1 LNHDA, CDR2 SQIVND (reference sequence). This CDR3 has 15 amino acids. In DNA, the CDR3 is TGTGCCAGTAGGCTTGGGGCAGAATGGAACACTGAAGCTTTCTTT. Its translation: CASRLGAEWNTEAFF. Filled out from reference TRBV19 and TRBJ1-1, the complete variable domain reads DGGITQSPKYLFRKEGQNVTLSCEQNLNHDAMYWYRQDPGQGLRLIYYSQIVNDFQKGDIAEGYSVSREKKESFPLTVTSAQKNPTAFYLCASRLGAEWNTEAFFGQGTRLTVV.